Listed here is a single TCR beta chain. The data were produced by immunoSEQ multiplex PCR, yet TCRdb's version contains in-frame clones alone and is incomplete. Here the sample spans some 37,000 clones, about 90% being singletons. These data originate in a study of T cell changes during pregnancy in multiple sclerosis. V shed 3 bases, J shed 5 bases, and the junction held 9 bases outside the gene matches. Germline V CDR1 and CDR2: SEHNR, FQNEAQ (reference sequence). This CDR3 contains 15 residues. The chain combines TRBV7-9 with TRBJ2-5; 7 nucleotides agree with TRBD1. The receptor's source is a female donor with multiple sclerosis, enrolled in a pregnancy study. This sample comprised CD4+ T cells from peripheral blood mononuclear cells, obtained before pregnancy. CDR3 DNA: TGTGCCAGCAGCTTCTTAAGAGGGGGCGTCGAGACCCAGTACTTC. Its translation: CASSFLRGGVETQYF.